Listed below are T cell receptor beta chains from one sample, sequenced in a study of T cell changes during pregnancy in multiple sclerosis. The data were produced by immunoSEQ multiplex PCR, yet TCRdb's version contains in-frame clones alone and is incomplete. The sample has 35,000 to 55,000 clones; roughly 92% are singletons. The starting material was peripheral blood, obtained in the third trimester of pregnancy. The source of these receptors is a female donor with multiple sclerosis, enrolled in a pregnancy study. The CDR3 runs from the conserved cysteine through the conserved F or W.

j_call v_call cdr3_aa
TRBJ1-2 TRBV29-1 CSVEDPDYGYTF
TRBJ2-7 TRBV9 CASSATGTSGSYEQYF
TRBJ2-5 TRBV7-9 CASSYRGGGPQETQYF
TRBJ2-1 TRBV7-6 CASSLGPSVSYNEQFF
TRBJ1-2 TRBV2 CATEHPNYGYTF
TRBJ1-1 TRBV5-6 CASSPNTVSTEAFF
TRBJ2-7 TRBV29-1 CSAGRDRGLEQYF
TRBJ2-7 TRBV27 CASSYTGDREQYF
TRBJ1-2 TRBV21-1 CASSRDLDSNYGYTF
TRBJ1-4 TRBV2 CASRLRTGPSTNEKLFF
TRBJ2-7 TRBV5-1 CASSMGQTYEQYF
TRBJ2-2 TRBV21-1 CASSKRGSTGELFF
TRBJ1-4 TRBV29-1 CSVSGTAGEKLFF
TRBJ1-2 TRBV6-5 CASSYLGRGDDYGYTF
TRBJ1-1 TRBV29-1 CSVFVRPGLEAFF
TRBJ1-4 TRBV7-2 CASSLNPDSLGEKLFF
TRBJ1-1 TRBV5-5 CASSLGILQAVNTEAFF
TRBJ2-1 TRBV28 CASSLRQEVDNEQFF
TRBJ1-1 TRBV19 CASSITGVNTEAFF
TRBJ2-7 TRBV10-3 CAISERAYEQYF
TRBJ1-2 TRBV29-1 CSVEPTGHYGYTF
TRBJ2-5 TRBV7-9 CASRPPGSWETQYF
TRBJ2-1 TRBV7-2 CASRVVPYNEQFF
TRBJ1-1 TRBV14 CASALTGIRGAEAFF
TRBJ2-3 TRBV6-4 CASSVTSGRRTDTQYF
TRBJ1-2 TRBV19 CATQTGLYGYTF
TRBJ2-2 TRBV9 CASSGGLAGGNTGELFF
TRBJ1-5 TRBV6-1 CASRRGSQPQHF
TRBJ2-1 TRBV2 CASSTSVNEQFF
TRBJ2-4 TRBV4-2 CASSQAGLDIQYF
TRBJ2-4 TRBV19 CASKSGGIKNIQYF
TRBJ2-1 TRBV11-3 CASLGPGTGNEQFF
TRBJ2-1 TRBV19 CASSTFGLAGSNEQFF
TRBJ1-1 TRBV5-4 CASSLVGRPPNTEAFF
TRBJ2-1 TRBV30 CAWRANRGLDNEQFF
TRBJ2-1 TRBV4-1 CASSPRLAGGNNEQFF
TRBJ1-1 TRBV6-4 CASSHGGNTEAFF
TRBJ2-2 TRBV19 CASSIDPDRVTGELFF
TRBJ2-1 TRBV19 CASSIYQAGSYNEQFF
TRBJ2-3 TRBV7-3 CASSKRGTDTQYF
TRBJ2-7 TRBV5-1 CASSRTGGEQYF
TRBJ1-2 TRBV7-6 CASSPIGDRGYGYTF
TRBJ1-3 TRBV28 CASSLSYRGNTIYF
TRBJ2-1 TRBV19 CASSIERSAYNEQFF
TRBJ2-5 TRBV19 CASRGLAGETQYF
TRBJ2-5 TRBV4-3 CASSQDVGTGLETQYF